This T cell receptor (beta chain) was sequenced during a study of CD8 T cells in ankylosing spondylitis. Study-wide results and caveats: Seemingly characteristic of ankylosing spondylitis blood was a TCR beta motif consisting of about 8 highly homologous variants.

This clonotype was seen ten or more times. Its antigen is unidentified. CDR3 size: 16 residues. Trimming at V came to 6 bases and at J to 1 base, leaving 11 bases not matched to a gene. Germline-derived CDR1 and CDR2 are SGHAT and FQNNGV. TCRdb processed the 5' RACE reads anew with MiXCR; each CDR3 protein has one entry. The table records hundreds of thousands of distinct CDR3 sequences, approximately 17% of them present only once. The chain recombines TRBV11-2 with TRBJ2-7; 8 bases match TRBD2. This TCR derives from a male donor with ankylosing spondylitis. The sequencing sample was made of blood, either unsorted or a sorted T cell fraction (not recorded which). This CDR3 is CASRPLALAASYEQYF. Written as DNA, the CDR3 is TGTGCCAGCAGACCACTGGCACTAGCGGCATCCTACGAGCAGTACTTC. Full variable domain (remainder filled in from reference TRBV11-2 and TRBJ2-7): EAGVAQSPRYKIIEKRQSVAFWCNPISGHATLYWYQQILGQGPKLLIQFQNNGVVDDSQLPKDRFSAERLKGVDSTLKIQPAKLEDSAVYLCASRPLALAASYEQYFGPGTRLTVT.